Below, 26 T cell receptor beta chains from the same sample are listed, as sequenced in a study of blood T cell repertoires in COVID-19. TCRdb's copy holds only in-frame clones and misses some; the assay was immunoSEQ multiplex PCR. The sample shows about 49,000 clones, 70% to 90% of them seen only once. Sequenced: peripheral blood. Receptor source: an elderly man with acute or convalescent COVID-19.

The chain carries TRBV5-1 and TRBJ2-5, with D maybe TRBD2 (6 bases). Looked up from germline, CDR1 is SGHRS and CDR2 is YFSETQ. This CDR3 is 16 amino acids long. Trimming took 4 bases from V and 0 from J, leaving 16 bases between them. The chain's CDR3 is CASSTRLVGYQETQYF. The CDR3 bases are TGCGCCAGCAGCACGAGACTAGTGGGGTACCAAGAGACCCAGTACTTC.

J is TRBJ1-6 and V is TRBV30; D call uncertain. CDR3 length: 13 amino acids. Germline assignment: CDR1 GTSNPN and CDR2 SVGIG (reference sequence). CDR3 region: CASRSSYNSPLHF. Here the CDR3 DNA reads TGTGCTTCGCGGAGTTCCTATAATTCACCCCTCCACTTT.

As regards this clone: Compared with germline, one end of the junction differs, possibly owing to a read error. The V gene is TRBV6-5, the J gene TRBJ2-7; 9 nucleotides line up with TRBD1. Germline V gives CDR1 MNHEY, CDR2 SVGAGI. The CDR3 has 14 residues. CDR3 protein: CASTDRGASHEQYF. As DNA, the CDR3 is TGTGCCAGCACCGACAGGGGGGCCTCCCACGAGCAGTACTTC.

The chain recombines TRBV7-9 with TRBJ1-2; 10 bases agree with TRBD1. V trimming: 4 bases; J trimming: 1 base; junction bases outside the gene matches: 9. Per the germline V gene, CDR1 is SEHNR and CDR2 is FQNEAQ (reference sequence). This CDR3 has 17 amino acids. This CDR3 is CASSSVLGQGDNYGYTF. In DNA form, the CDR3 reads TGTGCCAGCAGCTCCGTTCTTGGACAGGGGGATAACTATGGCTACACCTTC.

This chain connects TRBV10-3 to TRBJ1-1; D not resolved. V was cut by 0 bases and J by 0 bases, with 8 bases left in between. The CDR3 runs to 15 residues. From germline, CDR1 is ENHRY and CDR2 SYGVKD. The CDR3 bases are TGTGCCATCAGTGAGTCGGCACACCTGAACACTGAAGCTTTCTTT. Protein sequence: CAISESAHLNTEAFF.

The V call is TRBV5-4, the J call TRBJ2-7, with 7 nucleotides matching TRBD1. The germline gives CDR1 SGHNT, CDR2 YYREEE (reference sequence). The V and J ends lost 4 bases and 6 bases, in that order; junction bases with no gene match: 4. The CDR3 covers 12 residues. Written as DNA, the CDR3 is TGTGCCAGCAGCCCGACAGGGCTCGAGCAGTACTTC. Translated, it gives CASSPTGLEQYF.

The chain is built from TRBV11-2 and TRBJ2-7; TRBD1 agrees at 7 bases. This CDR3 contains 15 residues. V shed 1 base, J shed 2 bases, and the junction held 5 bases outside the gene matches. CDR1 SGHAT and CDR2 FQNNGV come from the germline V gene. CDR3 coding DNA: TGTGCCAGCAGCTTAGGAAGGGGGCTCACCTACGAGCAGTACTTC. It translates to CASSLGRGLTYEQYF.

The rearrangement uses TRBV10-2 and TRBJ1-5; 7 bases agree with TRBD1. This CDR3 comprises 15 residues. J was trimmed by 2 bases and V by 5 bases; bases with no gene match: 6. CDR1 and CDR2 from the germline V gene are WSHSY and SAAADI. This chain's CDR3 is CASSTGAVGNQPQHF. CDR3 in DNA: TGCGCCAGCAGTACAGGGGCGGTTGGCAATCAGCCCCAGCATTTT.

The gene calls are TRBV7-3 and TRBJ1-1, with a possible D match to TRBD1 (5 bases). Trimming pared 0 bases from V and 9 bases from J, leaving 17 bases between. Germline V CDR1 and CDR2: SGHTA, FQGTGA. There are 15 residues in the CDR3. The CDR3 spells CASSLTGQAGSQAFF. DNA of the CDR3: TGTGCCAGCAGCTTAACGGGGCAGGCAGGGTCACAAGCTTTCTTT. The full variable domain, completed using reference TRBV7-3 and TRBJ1-1, is GAGVSQTPSNKVTEKGKYVELRCDPISGHTALYWYRQSLGQGPEFLIYFQGTGAADDSGLPNDRFFAVRPEGSVSTLKIQRTERGDSAVYLCASSLTGQAGSQAFFGQGTRLTVV.

J is TRBJ1-4 and V is TRBV5-1; 8 nucleotides match TRBD1. The V gene end was trimmed by 7 bases and the J gene end by 8 bases; junction bases not matched to a gene: 10. Germline lookup yields CDR1 SGHRS and CDR2 YFSETQ. The CDR3 runs 14 residues. CDR3 sequence (DNA): TGCGCCAGCTGTCCCAGGGGGCCCTCGGAAAAACTGTTTTTT. The encoded protein is CASCPRGPSEKLFF.

This chain uses TRBV5-1 with TRBJ1-6; D is undetermined. This CDR3 region has 14 residues. With 7 bases removed from V and 8 bases from J, the gap between germline ends came to 16 bases. CDR1 is SGHRS, CDR2 YFSETQ, per germline. CDR3 sequence: CASGYNAGDSPLHF. The CDR3 bases are TGCGCCAGCGGGTACAATGCCGGGGATTCACCCCTCCACTTT.

The V and J genes are TRBV5-4 and TRBJ1-6; 7 bases agree with TRBD1. CDR1 is SGHNT and CDR2 is YYREEE in the germline V gene (reference sequence). V lost 5 bases to trimming and J lost 10 bases; unmatched junction nucleotides: 9. This CDR3 is 14 amino acids long. CDR3 loop: CASRTDRVSSPLHF. The DNA of the CDR3 is TGTGCCAGCAGGACCGACAGGGTTTCCTCACCCCTCCACTTT.

This chain joins TRBV5-5 and TRBJ1-4; D is possibly TRBD1 (6 bases). The CDR3 is 14 amino acids. Per germline, CDR1 SGHKS and CDR2 YYEKEE (reference sequence). Trimming took 0 bases from V and 8 from J, leaving 11 bases between them. This CDR3 is CASSLGGGREKLFF. CDR3 DNA: TGTGCCAGCAGCTTGGGAGGGGGACGCGAAAAACTGTTTTTT.

This chain links TRBV30 with TRBJ1-2, with 8 bases lining up with TRBD1. Germline loops: CDR1 GTSNPN, CDR2 SVGIG (reference sequence). This CDR3 has 16 amino acids. V shed 2 bases and J 4 bases; nucleotides not matched to a gene: 12. CDR3 sequence reads: CAWSPPRGQGSYGYTF. For the CDR3, the DNA is TGTGCCTGGAGTCCCCCCCGTGGACAGGGCAGCTATGGCTACACCTTC.

This chain uses TRBV5-4 with TRBJ2-5; tentatively, D is TRBD2 (6 bases). V was trimmed by 0 bases and J by 0 bases, leaving 9 bases between them. CDR3 size: 15 residues. Germline CDR1 reads SGHNT; CDR2 reads YYREEE (reference sequence). DNA for the CDR3: TGTGCCAGCAGCTTGGACAGCGGGTACCAAGAGACCCAGTACTTC. Translating gives CASSLDSGYQETQYF.

The CDR3 sequence: CSVLGLLGTDTQYF. CDR3 DNA: TGCAGCGTCCTCGGACTGTTAGGCACAGATACGCAGTATTTT. The chain employs TRBV29-1 and TRBJ2-3, with D possibly being TRBD2 (5 bases). Trimming took 6 bases from V and 1 from J, leaving 14 bases between them. The CDR3 totals 14 residues. Germline V gives CDR1 SQVTM, CDR2 ANQGSEA.

V and J are TRBV10-3 and TRBJ1-2; D possibly corresponds to TRBD1 (6 bases). This CDR3 has 17 residues. Looked up from germline, CDR1 is ENHRY and CDR2 is SYGVKD. V dropped 2 bases and J dropped 0 bases, with 16 bases sitting between them. The CDR3 DNA sequence: TGTGCCATCAGTGAGCCAAAGACAGGTCTGGCTAACTATGGCTACACCTTC. It yields the protein CAISEPKTGLANYGYTF.

The genes are TRBV18 and TRBJ1-1; 10 bases are a match to TRBD1. Germline CDR1 KGHSH, CDR2 LQKENI. The CDR3 loop spans 15 amino acids. Trimming cost V 3 bases and J 6 bases; bases outside gene matches: 7. The CDR3 loop reads CASSPGQGGIAEAFF. CDR3 bases: TGTGCCAGCTCACCTGGACAGGGGGGGATCGCTGAAGCTTTCTTT. Combining the CDR3 with reference TRBV18 and TRBJ1-1 gives the whole variable domain NAGVMQNPRHLVRRRGQEARLRCSPMKGHSHVYWYRQLPEEGLKFMVYLQKENIIDESGMPKERFSAEFPKEGPSILRIQQVVRGDSAAYFCASSPGQGGIAEAFFGQGTRLTVV.

The V gene is TRBV12-3 or TRBV12-4, the J gene TRBJ2-7, with TRBD2 matching over 10 bases. The junction had 3 bases not matched to a gene; V was cut back by 6 bases and J by 4 bases. The CDR3 extends over 13 amino acids. The CDR3 region is CASSQRGGYEQYF. For the CDR3, the DNA is TGTGCCAGCAGCCAGCGGGGGGGATACGAGCAGTACTTC.

The J gene is TRBJ1-1, the V gene TRBV4-2; no clear D. Germline loops: CDR1 LGHNA, CDR2 YNFKEQ. The CDR3 runs to 13 residues. V lost 2 bases, J lost 6 bases, and 10 bases lay in between. The CDR3 nucleotides are TGTGCCAGCAGCCAAAGTCACGGGGCTGAAGCTTTCTTT. Translation: CASSQSHGAEAFF.

This rearrangement joins TRBV24-1 to TRBJ2-3, with D maybe TRBD2 (5 bases). Germline loops: CDR1 KGHDR, CDR2 SFDVKD. The CDR3 loop spans 15 amino acids. V shed 2 bases and J shed 3 bases, with 11 bases lying between them. The CDR3 loop is CATSDSGWRTDTQYF. CDR3 DNA: TGTGCCACCAGTGATTCAGGTTGGAGGACAGATACGCAGTATTTT.

V and J are TRBV5-1 and TRBJ1-3; 8 positions match TRBD1. The CDR3 consists of 15 residues. Germline assignment: CDR1 SGHRS and CDR2 YFSETQ. V shed 4 bases, J shed 9 bases, and the junction held 12 bases outside the gene matches. In nucleotides, the CDR3 is TGCGCCAGCAGCCCCGATGGACAGGGTGAGACCACCATATATTTT. Its protein is CASSPDGQGETTIYF.

V is TRBV25-1 and J is TRBJ1-4; 9 bases agree with TRBD1. J lost 10 bases, V lost 7 bases, and 10 bases had no gene match. The CDR3 covers 14 residues. In germline, CDR1 is MGHDK, CDR2 SYGVNS. The DNA for the CDR3 is TGTGCCAGCACCAGGACAGGGGTGTACGGAAAACTGTTTTTT. Residues: CASTRTGVYGKLFF.

CDR3 sequence: CASSYRVLYQPQHF. The DNA for the CDR3 is TGTGCCAGTAGTTACAGGGTATTATATCAGCCCCAGCATTTT. The V call is TRBV19, the J call TRBJ1-5, with TRBD1 as a possible D gene (6 bases). Germline-derived CDR1 and CDR2 are LNHDA and SQIVND (reference sequence). Deletions cut 5 bases from V and 5 bases from J, with 13 bases between. CDR3 length: 14 residues.

Only one count was recorded for this clone. The chain has TRBV19 and TRBJ2-1; 9 bases are shared with TRBD1. The CDR3 length is 15 residues. Germline V gene sequence: CDR1 LNHDA, CDR2 SQIVND (reference sequence). After removal of 6 bases from V and 2 bases from J, the junction contained 5 bases not matched to a gene. The CDR3, as DNA: TGTGCCAGTAGCCCGACAGGGGGGACCTACAATGAGCAGTTCTTC. The encoded protein is CASSPTGGTYNEQFF. Full variable domain (outside the CDR3, taken from reference TRBV19 and TRBJ2-1): DGGITQSPKYLFRKEGQNVTLSCEQNLNHDAMYWYRQDPGQGLRLIYYSQIVNDFQKGDIAEGYSVSREKKESFPLTVTSAQKNPTAFYLCASSPTGGTYNEQFFGPGTRLTVL.

The chain employs TRBV6-5 and TRBJ1-6, with a possible D match to TRBD1 (5 bases). V gave up 6 bases and J gave up 9 bases, with 18 bases separating them. Germline V lookup: CDR1 MNHEY, CDR2 SVGAGI. This CDR3 has 15 residues. The CDR3 sequence is CASRPIGETISPLHF. CDR3 in DNA: TGTGCCAGCAGGCCAATAGGGGAAACAATTTCACCCCTCCACTTT.